Listed here are 20 T cell receptor beta chains from one sample, sequenced in a study of blood T cells in healthy people across ages. A second PCR of 7 to 11 cycles used a sample-barcoded 5' primer and a J-beta primer mix. MiXCR was run by TCRdb on the 5' RACE reads, yielding one entry per CDR3 protein. The sample consists of 800,000 to 950,000 distinct CDR3 sequences, roughly 34% of them appearing once. The sequencing sample was made of blood. The receptors originated from a man in his late teens or twenties in good health.

This clonotype was recorded at least ten times. The rearrangement links TRBV6-5 to TRBJ1-2; D might be TRBD1 (5 bases). This CDR3 comprises 13 residues. The germline V gene has CDR1 MNHEY and CDR2 SVGAGI. Trimming removed 6 bases from V and 4 bases from J, with 12 bases in between. CDR3 in DNA: TGTGCCAGCAGCCCCGCAGGGACCTATGGCTACACCTTC. It codes for CASSPAGTYGYTF.

At least ten counts were recorded for this clonotype. The chain combines TRBV12-3 or TRBV12-4 with TRBJ1-2; perhaps TRBD1 as D (5 bases). This CDR3 is 16 amino acids long. The germline V and J ends were trimmed by 5 bases and 0 bases, with 16 bases remaining between them. Here the CDR3 reads CASSPPRRGTNYGYTF. DNA for the CDR3: TGTGCCAGCAGTCCACCCCGCCGGGGGACTAACTATGGCTACACCTTC.

This rearrangement joins TRBV12-3 or TRBV12-4 to TRBJ1-5; the D gene is possibly TRBD1 (6 bases). V dropped 6 bases and J dropped 4 bases, with 19 bases sitting between them. This CDR3 has 16 amino acids. This CDR3 is CASSPTRAGVNQPQHF. CDR3 DNA: TGTGCCAGCAGCCCGACGCGTGCAGGGGTGAATCAGCCCCAGCATTTT.

A few counts support this clonotype. The CDR3, as DNA: TGTGCCAGCACCCCTGGGTCTTGGTATGGCTACACCTTC. It yields the protein CASTPGSWYGYTF. The chain joins TRBV2 to TRBJ1-2; D gene unclear. V lost 7 bases and J lost 5, with 14 bases in between. This CDR3 is built from 13 residues. CDR1 is SNHLY, CDR2 FYNNEI, per germline.

The chain has TRBV5-1 and TRBJ1-1; TRBD1 aligns across 7 bases. J gave up 7 bases and V 4 bases, and 7 bases lay outside the gene matches. CDR1 and CDR2 from the germline V gene are SGHRS and YFSETQ. This CDR3 has 13 residues. This CDR3 is CASSIRGVGEAFF. The CDR3 DNA reads as TGCGCCAGCAGCATCAGGGGGGTGGGTGAAGCTTTCTTT.

J is TRBJ1-1 and V is TRBV4-3; D is undetermined. Germline lookup yields CDR1 LGHNA and CDR2 YSLEER. V gave up 4 bases and J gave up 1 base, with 7 bases separating them. The CDR3 spans 13 residues. The CDR3 sequence: CASSPSANTEAFF. The CDR3 bases are TGCGCCAGCAGCCCAAGTGCGAACACTGAAGCTTTCTTT.

This rearrangement joins TRBV28 to TRBJ2-7; tentatively, D is TRBD1 or TRBD2 (5 bases each). CDR1 and CDR2 (germline): MDHEN, SYDVKM. The CDR3 is 15 residues long. Between the trimmed V and J ends, which lost 6 bases and 4 bases, there was a span of 19 bases. The CDR3 loop reads CASSLPPGRLYEQYF. CDR3 nucleotide sequence: TGTGCCAGCAGCCTCCCCCCGGGACGCTTATACGAGCAGTACTTC.

The V and J genes are TRBV18 and TRBJ1-2, with 7 bases fitting TRBD1. V lost 3 bases and J lost 5; bases outside the gene matches: 6. The CDR3 totals 14 residues. The germline gives CDR1 KGHSH, CDR2 LQKENI. This chain's CDR3 is CASSPGRGPYGYTF. Written as DNA, the CDR3 is TGTGCCAGCTCACCGGGGAGGGGGCCGTATGGCTACACCTTC.

The chain carries TRBV7-9 and TRBJ2-4; the D is unclear. Germline CDR1 and CDR2: SEHNR and FQNEAQ (reference sequence). V lost 0 bases to trimming and J lost 0 bases, with 6 bases between them. The CDR3 totals 15 residues. CDR3 sequence reads: CASSLAVGAKNIQYF. CDR3 coding DNA: TGTGCCAGCAGCTTAGCGGTGGGAGCCAAAAACATTCAGTACTTC.

This chain connects TRBV20-1 to TRBJ2-5; 12 nucleotides line up with TRBD2. Trimming cost V 0 bases and J 1 base; bases outside gene matches: 6. Germline V gene data show CDR1 as DFQATT and CDR2 as SNEGSKA (reference sequence). This CDR3 comprises 17 residues. The CDR3 DNA reads TGCAGTGCTAGAGATCGTGGACTAGCGGGGATCCAAGAGACCCAGTACTTC. This sequence encodes CSARDRGLAGIQETQYF.

V gene TRBV5-1 combines with J gene TRBJ2-3; TRBD2 aligns across 7 bases. Germline V gene data show CDR1 as SGHRS and CDR2 as YFSETQ. The trim removed 2 bases at V and 0 bases at J, leaving 6 bases unmatched. The CDR3 sequence is 16 residues long. CDR3 nucleotide sequence: TGCGCCAGCAGCTTCTCACTAGCGACCAGCACAGATACGCAGTATTTT. Translation: CASSFSLATSTDTQYF.

This rearrangement joins TRBV9 to TRBJ2-6, with D perhaps TRBD2 (5 bases). The CDR3 covers 15 residues. Germline V CDR1 and CDR2: SGDLS, YYNGEE. V lost 3 bases and J lost 4, with 11 bases in between. This chain's CDR3 is CASSAGRGGANVLTF. CDR3 bases: TGTGCCAGCAGCGCAGGTCGGGGAGGGGCCAACGTCCTGACTTTC.

The chain couples TRBV29-1 to TRBJ2-7; the match to TRBD2 covers 7 bases. Unmatched junction bases numbered 14, after V lost 2 bases and J lost 7 bases. This CDR3 region has 15 residues. CDR1 SQVTM and CDR2 ANQGSEA come from the germline V gene. In nucleotides, the CDR3 is TGCAGCGTTGAAAGGCGGGGGAGCTCCTACAATGAGCAGTACTTC. Encoded protein: CSVERRGSSYNEQYF.

This clonotype was detected only a few times. This chain connects TRBV13 to TRBJ2-6, with D perhaps matching TRBD2 (5 bases). V gave up 1 base and J gave up 8 bases, with 15 bases separating them. Germline CDR1 reads PRHDT; CDR2 reads FYEKMQ (reference sequence). This CDR3 spans 16 amino acids. The CDR3 loop is CASSLVVSGVTNVLTF. CDR3 bases: TGTGCCAGCAGCTTAGTAGTTTCCGGGGTGACCAACGTCCTGACTTTC.

This clonotype appeared a single time. The chain carries TRBV2 and TRBJ1-5, with unresolved D. Trimming pared 8 bases from V and 0 bases from J, leaving 8 bases between. The germline V gene has CDR1 SNHLY and CDR2 FYNNEI. The CDR3 extends over 13 amino acids. This CDR3 is CASVGYSNQPQHF. The CDR3 bases are TGTGCCAGCGTGGGTTATAGCAATCAGCCCCAGCATTTT.

The chain links TRBV20-1 to TRBJ1-5; D unclear. Germline V gene sequence: CDR1 DFQATT, CDR2 SNEGSKA (reference sequence). The CDR3 sequence is 15 residues long. Trimming stripped 6 bases from V and 3 bases from J, with 18 bases between. The CDR3 nucleotides are TGCAGTGCCATAGATTTCCCCGGGCCCAATCAGCCCCAGCATTTT. It specifies CSAIDFPGPNQPQHF.

This rearrangement joins TRBV5-1 to TRBJ2-5, with D possibly called TRBD1 or TRBD2 (5 bases each). CDR3 size: 14 residues. V was clipped by 0 bases and J by 5 bases, with 11 bases between them. The V gene's germline CDR1 is SGHRS and CDR2 YFSETQ. The CDR3 loop is CASSLDSGRETQYF. The CDR3 DNA sequence: TGCGCCAGCAGCTTGGATTCGGGGCGGGAGACCCAGTACTTC.

In its sample, this clonotype was seen many times. This chain connects TRBV2 to TRBJ2-4; the match to TRBD2 covers 7 bases. CDR3 size: 15 residues. J gave up 3 bases and V 7 bases, and 9 bases lay outside the gene matches. The V gene's germline CDR1 is SNHLY and CDR2 FYNNEI. CDR3 loop: CASTELASVKNIQYF. In DNA form, the CDR3 reads TGTGCCAGCACCGAACTAGCGTCGGTCAAAAACATTCAGTACTTC.

The J gene is TRBJ2-2, the V gene TRBV27; 9 positions agree with TRBD1. The V gene end was trimmed by 6 bases and the J gene end by 5 bases; junction bases not matched to a gene: 7. Per germline, CDR1 MNHEY and CDR2 SMNVEV (reference sequence). CDR3 size: 15 residues. In DNA, the CDR3 is TGTGCCAGCAGGCCGGGACAGGGTCGAACCGGGGAGCTGTTTTTT. This sequence encodes CASRPGQGRTGELFF.

This clonotype was seen many times. The V call is TRBV12-3 or TRBV12-4, the J call TRBJ1-1; the D gene is possibly TRBD1 (6 bases). There are 16 residues in the CDR3. V was shortened by 5 bases and J by 1 base, with 17 bases between the two germline ends. The CDR3, as DNA: TGTGCCAGCAGTCCCCCACGGGGGCGGGGGAACACTGAAGCTTTCTTT. It codes for CASSPPRGRGNTEAFF.